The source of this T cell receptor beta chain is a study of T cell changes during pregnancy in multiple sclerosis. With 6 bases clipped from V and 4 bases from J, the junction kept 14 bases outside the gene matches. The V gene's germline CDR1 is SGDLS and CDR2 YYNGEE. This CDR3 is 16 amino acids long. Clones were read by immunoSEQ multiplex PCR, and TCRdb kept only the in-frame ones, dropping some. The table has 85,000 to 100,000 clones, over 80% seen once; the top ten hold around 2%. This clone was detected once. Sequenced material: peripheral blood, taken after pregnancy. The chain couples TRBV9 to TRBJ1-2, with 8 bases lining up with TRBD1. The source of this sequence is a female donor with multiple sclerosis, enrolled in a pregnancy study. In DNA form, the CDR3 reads TGTGCCAGCACTAGGACAGGGATCCACGTGGGCTATGGCTACACCTTC. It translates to CASTRTGIHVGYGYTF.